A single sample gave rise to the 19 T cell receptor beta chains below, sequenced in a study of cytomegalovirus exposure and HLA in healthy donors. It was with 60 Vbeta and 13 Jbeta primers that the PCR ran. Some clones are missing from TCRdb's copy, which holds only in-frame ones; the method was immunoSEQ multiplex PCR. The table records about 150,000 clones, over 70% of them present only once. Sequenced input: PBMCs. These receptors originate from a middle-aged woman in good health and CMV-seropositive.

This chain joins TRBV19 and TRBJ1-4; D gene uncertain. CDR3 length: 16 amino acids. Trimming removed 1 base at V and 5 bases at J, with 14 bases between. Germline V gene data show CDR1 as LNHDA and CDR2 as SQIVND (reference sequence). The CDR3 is CASSIALAGGNEKLFF. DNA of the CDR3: TGTGCCAGTAGTATAGCCTTGGCAGGAGGGAATGAAAAACTGTTTTTT.

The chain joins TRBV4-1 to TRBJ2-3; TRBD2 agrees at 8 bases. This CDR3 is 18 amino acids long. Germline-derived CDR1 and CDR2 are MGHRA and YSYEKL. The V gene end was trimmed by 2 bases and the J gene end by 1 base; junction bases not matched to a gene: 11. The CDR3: CASSQTPWGRGGTDTQYF. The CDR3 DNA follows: TGCGCCAGCAGCCAAACCCCCTGGGGGCGGGGGGGCACAGATACGCAGTATTTT.

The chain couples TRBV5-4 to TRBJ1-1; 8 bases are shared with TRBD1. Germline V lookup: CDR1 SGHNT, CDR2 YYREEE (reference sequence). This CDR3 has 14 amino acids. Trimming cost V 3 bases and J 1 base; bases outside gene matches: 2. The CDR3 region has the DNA TGTGCCAGCAGCTCGACAGGGGCGAACACTGAAGCTTTCTTT. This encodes CASSSTGANTEAFF.

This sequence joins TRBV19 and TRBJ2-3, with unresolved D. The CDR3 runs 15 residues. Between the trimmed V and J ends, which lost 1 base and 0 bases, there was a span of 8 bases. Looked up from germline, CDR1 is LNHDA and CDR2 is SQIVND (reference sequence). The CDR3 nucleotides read TGTGCCAGTAGTATAGGGCACGGGAGCACAGATACGCAGTATTTT. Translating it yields CASSIGHGSTDTQYF. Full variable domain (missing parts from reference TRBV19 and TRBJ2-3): DGGITQSPKYLFRKEGQNVTLSCEQNLNHDAMYWYRQDPGQGLRLIYYSQIVNDFQKGDIAEGYSVSREKKESFPLTVTSAQKNPTAFYLCASSIGHGSTDTQYFGPGTRLTVL.

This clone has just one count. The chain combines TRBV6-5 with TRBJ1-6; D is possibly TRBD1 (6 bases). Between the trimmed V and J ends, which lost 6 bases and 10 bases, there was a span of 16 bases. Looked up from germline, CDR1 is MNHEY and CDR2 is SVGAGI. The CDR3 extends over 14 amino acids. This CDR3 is CASRTGTQGSPLHF. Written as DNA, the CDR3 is TGTGCCAGCAGGACCGGGACACAAGGATCACCCCTCCACTTT.

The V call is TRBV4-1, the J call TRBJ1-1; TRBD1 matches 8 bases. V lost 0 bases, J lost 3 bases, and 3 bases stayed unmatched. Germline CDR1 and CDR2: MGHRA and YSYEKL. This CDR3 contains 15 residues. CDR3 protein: CASSQDRTGYTEAFF. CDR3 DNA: TGCGCCAGCAGCCAAGATCGGACAGGGTACACTGAAGCTTTCTTT.

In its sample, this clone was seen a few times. CDR3 coding DNA: TGTGCCAGCAGACGCAGGGGTGCTGAAGCTTTCTTT. This codes for CASRRRGAEAFF. The V call is TRBV5-8, the J call TRBJ1-1; D perhaps matches TRBD1 (6 bases). CDR1 is SGHTS and CDR2 is YDEGEE in the germline V gene. Trimming pared 5 bases from V and 6 bases from J, leaving 11 bases between. The CDR3 has 12 amino acids.

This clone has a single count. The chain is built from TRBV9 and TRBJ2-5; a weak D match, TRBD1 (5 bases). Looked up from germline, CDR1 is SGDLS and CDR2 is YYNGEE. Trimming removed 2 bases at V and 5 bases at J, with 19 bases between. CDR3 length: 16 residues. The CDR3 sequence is CASSVLGRQFGETQYF. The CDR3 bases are TGTGCCAGCAGCGTTTTGGGGCGGCAGTTTGGGGAGACCCAGTACTTC.

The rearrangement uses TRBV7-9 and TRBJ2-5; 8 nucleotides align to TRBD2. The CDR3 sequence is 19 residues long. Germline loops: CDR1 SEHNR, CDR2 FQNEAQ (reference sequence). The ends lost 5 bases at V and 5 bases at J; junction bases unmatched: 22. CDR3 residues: CASSQGSSGGYLGVETQYF. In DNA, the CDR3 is TGTGCCAGCAGCCAAGGATCCAGCGGGGGCTACTTAGGGGTGGAGACCCAGTACTTC.

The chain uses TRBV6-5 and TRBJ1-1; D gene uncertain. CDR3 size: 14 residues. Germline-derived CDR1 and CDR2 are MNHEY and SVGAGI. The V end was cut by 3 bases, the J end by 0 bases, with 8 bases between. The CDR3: CASSYHQVNTEAFF. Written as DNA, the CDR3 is TGTGCCAGCAGTTATCACCAGGTGAACACTGAAGCTTTCTTT.

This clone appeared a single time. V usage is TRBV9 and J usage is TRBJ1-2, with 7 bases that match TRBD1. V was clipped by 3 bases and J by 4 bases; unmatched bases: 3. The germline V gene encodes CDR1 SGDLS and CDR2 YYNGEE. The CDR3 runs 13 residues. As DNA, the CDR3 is TGTGCCAGCAGCGCCGGGACAGTCTATGGCTACACCTTC. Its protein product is CASSAGTVYGYTF.

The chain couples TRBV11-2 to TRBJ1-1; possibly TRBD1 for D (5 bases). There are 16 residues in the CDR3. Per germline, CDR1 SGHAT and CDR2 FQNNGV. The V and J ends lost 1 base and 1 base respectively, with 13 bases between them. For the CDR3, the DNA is TGTGCCAGCAGCTTAGTAAGGGGCTTATCGAACACTGAAGCTTTCTTT. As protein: CASSLVRGLSNTEAFF.

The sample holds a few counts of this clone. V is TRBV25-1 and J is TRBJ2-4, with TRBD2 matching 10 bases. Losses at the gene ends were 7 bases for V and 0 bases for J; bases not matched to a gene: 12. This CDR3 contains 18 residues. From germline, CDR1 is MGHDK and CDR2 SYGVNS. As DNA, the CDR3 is TGTGCCAGCACCTCGTCGCTAGCGGGGGCCGGAGCCAAAAACATTCAGTACTTC. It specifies CASTSSLAGAGAKNIQYF.

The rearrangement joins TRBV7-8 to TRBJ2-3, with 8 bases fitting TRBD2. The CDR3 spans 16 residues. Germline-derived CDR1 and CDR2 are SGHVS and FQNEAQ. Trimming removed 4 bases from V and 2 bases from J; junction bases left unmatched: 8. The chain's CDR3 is CASSWGLDPSTDTQYF. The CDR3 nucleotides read TGTGCCAGCAGCTGGGGACTAGACCCTTCCACAGATACGCAGTATTTT.

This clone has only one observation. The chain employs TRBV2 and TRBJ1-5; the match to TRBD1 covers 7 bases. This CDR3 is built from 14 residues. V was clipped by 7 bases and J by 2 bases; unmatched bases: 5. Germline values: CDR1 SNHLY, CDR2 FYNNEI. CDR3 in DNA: TGTGCCAGCACCAGGGGGTCAGGCAATCAGCCCCAGCATTTT. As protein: CASTRGSGNQPQHF.

The CDR3 spells CASSPRTNSGANVLTF. The CDR3 DNA is TGTGCCAGCAGCCCTCGGACAAACTCTGGGGCCAACGTCCTGACTTTC. The chain joins TRBV7-9 to TRBJ2-6; D is perhaps TRBD1 (5 bases). Germline CDR1 SEHNR, CDR2 FQNEAQ (reference sequence). This CDR3 has 16 amino acids. V was cut by 5 bases and J by 0 bases, with 11 bases left in between.

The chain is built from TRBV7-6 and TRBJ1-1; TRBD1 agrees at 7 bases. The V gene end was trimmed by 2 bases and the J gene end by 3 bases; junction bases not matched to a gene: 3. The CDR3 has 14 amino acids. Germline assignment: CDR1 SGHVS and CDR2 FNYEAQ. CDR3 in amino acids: CASSLTTGDTEAFF. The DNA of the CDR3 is TGTGCCAGCAGCTTAACCACAGGGGACACTGAAGCTTTCTTT.

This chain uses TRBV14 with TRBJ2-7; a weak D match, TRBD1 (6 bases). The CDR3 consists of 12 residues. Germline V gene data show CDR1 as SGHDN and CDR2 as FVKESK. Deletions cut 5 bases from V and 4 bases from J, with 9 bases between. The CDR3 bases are TGTGCCAGCAGCTGGACAGTATACGAGCAGTACTTC. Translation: CASSWTVYEQYF. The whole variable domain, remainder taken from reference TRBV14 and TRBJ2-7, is EAGVTQFPSHSVIEKGQTVTLRCDPISGHDNLYWYRRVMGKEIKFLLHFVKESKQDESGMPNNRFLAERTGGTYSTLKVQPAELEDSGVYFCASSWTVYEQYFGPGTRLTVT.

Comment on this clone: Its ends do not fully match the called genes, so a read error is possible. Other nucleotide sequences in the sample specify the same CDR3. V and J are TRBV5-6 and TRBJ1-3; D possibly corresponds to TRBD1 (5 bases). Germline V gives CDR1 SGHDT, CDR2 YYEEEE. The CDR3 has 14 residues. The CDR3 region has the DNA TGCGCCAGCAGCTTGGGGACTCGAGGAAACACCATATATTTT. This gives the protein CASSLGTRGNTIYF.